The clone carrying this T cell receptor (beta chain) was counted a few times. This entry is derived from a study of T cells in Graves' hyperthyroidism and ophthalmopathy. TCR beta CDR3 regions were amplified from RNA transcripts. Using the HTBI primer set, a first-round RT-PCR was run on the TCR CDR3. TCRdb re-called the multiplex PCR reads with MiXCR, one entry per CDR3 protein. The data show 300,000 to 450,000 distinct CDR3 sequences, around 25% seen once. The germline gives CDR1 MGHRA, CDR2 YSYEKL. The CDR3 contains 15 residues. V was trimmed by 0 bases and J by 4 bases, leaving 12 bases between them.

The sequenced sample was blood. The sequence came from a man between 50 and 59 years old with Graves' hyperthyroidism. This rearrangement joins TRBV4-1 to TRBJ1-1, with no clear D. CDR3 residues: CASSQDKVASTEAFF. The CDR3 DNA is TGCGCCAGCAGCCAAGACAAGGTAGCGAGCACTGAAGCTTTCTTT.